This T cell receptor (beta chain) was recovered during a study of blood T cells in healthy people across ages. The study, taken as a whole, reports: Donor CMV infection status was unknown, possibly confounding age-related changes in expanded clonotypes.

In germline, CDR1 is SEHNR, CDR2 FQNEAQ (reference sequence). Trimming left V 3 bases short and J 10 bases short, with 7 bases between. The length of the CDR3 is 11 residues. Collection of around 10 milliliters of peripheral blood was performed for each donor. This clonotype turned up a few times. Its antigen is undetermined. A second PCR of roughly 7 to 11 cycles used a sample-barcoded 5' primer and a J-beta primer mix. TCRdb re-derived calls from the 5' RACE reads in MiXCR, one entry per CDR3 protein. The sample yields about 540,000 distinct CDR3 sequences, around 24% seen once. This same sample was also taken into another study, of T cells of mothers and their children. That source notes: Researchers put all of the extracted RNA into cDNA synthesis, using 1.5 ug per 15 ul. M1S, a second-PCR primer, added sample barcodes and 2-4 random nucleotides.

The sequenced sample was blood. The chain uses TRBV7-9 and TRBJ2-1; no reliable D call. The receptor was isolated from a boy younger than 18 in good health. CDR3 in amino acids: CASSLGKEQFF. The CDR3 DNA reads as TGTGCCAGCAGCTTGGGTAAGGAGCAGTTCTTC.